This TCR beta chain was obtained from a study of identical twins. Study-wide results and limits: These conclusions were based on statistical analysis (cross-sectional, not following the same donors). The more abundant beta clonotypes in cord blood had fewer insertions, and memory repertoires did not show this. Where out-of-frame alpha sequences were twin-shared, they showed excess low generation probability.

Germline V gene sequence: CDR1 SGHAT, CDR2 FQNNGV. The CDR3 covers 17 residues. Trimming removed 3 bases at V and 6 bases at J, with 18 bases between. Concerning this clonotype itself: The antigen is unknown.

From the 5' RACE reads, TCRdb called clonotypes with MiXCR, one entry per CDR3 protein. The sample includes hundreds of thousands of distinct CDR3 sequences, approximately 7% seen only once; the top ten take 3% to 4%. Another study also made use of these data, one on yellow fever vaccine responses in identical twins.

This clonotype originated in a woman aged 18 to 35 in good health. The sequencing sample was made of memory (CD45RO+) T cells sorted from blood. The chain has TRBV11-2 and TRBJ1-6, with D maybe TRBD1 (5 bases). The CDR3 reads CASSFGPGEGPNSPLHF. DNA for the CDR3: TGTGCCAGCAGCTTTGGCCCGGGGGAAGGTCCTAATTCACCCCTCCACTTT.